Sequencing of this T cell receptor beta chain was carried out in a study of OX40 agonist ivuxolimab in advanced cancers. The wider study: Enrollees could have had prior anti-PD-1, anti-PD-L1 or anti-CTLA-4 therapy, which approximately 40% had received.

Notes on the study in general: Doses of 0.1 to 3.0 mg/kg were accompanied by clonal expansion of CD4+ and CD8+ blood T cells by week 6.

As to this clone: As yet, its antigen is unknown.

TCRdb's copy holds only in-frame clones and misses some; the assay was immunoSEQ multiplex PCR. Of over 65,000 clones listed, about 84% are singletons. Sequencing used CD4+ or CD8+ T cells sorted from blood, obtained in a trial of the OX40 agonist ivuxolimab. The sequence was collected from an adult with an advanced solid tumor such as melanoma, head and neck, liver or kidney cancer.

The CDR3 sequence: CASSPKPRGETQYF. For the CDR3, the DNA is TGTGCCAGCTCTCCAAAACCACGGGGAGAGACCCAGTACTTC. The chain joins TRBV18 to TRBJ2-5; TRBD2 is a possible D gene (5 bases). V was pared by 6 bases and J by 4 bases, with 15 bases between. Germline CDR1 is KGHSH and CDR2 is LQKENI. CDR3 length equals 14 residues. Filled out from reference TRBV18 and TRBJ2-5, the complete variable domain reads NAGVMQNPRHLVRRRGQEARLRCSPMKGHSHVYWYRQLPEEGLKFMVYLQKENIIDESGMPKERFSAEFPKEGPSILRIQQVVRGDSAAYFCASSPKPRGETQYFGPGTRLLVL.